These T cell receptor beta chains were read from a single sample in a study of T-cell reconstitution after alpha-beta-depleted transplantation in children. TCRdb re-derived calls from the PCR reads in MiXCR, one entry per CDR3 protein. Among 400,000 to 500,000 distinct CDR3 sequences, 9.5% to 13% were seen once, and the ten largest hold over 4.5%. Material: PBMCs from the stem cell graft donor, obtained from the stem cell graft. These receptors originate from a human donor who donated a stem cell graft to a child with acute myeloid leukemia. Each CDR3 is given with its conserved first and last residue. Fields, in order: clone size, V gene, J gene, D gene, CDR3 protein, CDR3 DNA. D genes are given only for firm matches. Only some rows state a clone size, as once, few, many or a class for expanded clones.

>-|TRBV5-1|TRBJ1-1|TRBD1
CASSPTPGGAGLAFF
TGCGCCAGCAGCCCTACCCCAGGGGGCGCAGGATTGGCTTTCTTT
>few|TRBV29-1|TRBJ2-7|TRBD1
CSVDVRDSYYEQYF
TGCAGCGTTGATGTTAGGGACAGCTACTACGAGCAGTACTTC
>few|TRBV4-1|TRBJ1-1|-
CASSRVPSGDTEAFF
TGCGCCAGCAGCCGGGTTCCGTCGGGGGACACTGAAGCTTTCTTT
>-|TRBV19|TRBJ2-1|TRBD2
CASMGPSTSGKSYNEQFF
TGTGCCAGTATGGGGCCCTCGACTAGCGGGAAATCCTACAATGAGCAGTTCTTC
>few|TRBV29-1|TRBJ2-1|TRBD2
CSVEGTSGREYNEQFF
TGCAGCGTTGAAGGGACTAGCGGGAGGGAGTACAATGAGCAGTTCTTC
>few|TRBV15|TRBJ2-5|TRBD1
CATSRDQGQQETQYF
TGTGCCACCAGCAGAGATCAGGGACAGCAAGAGACCCAGTACTTC
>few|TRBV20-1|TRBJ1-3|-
CSARQGPISGNTIYF
TGCAGTGCTAGACAGGGACCCATCTCTGGAAACACCATATATTTT
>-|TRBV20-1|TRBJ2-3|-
CSAKINTQYF
TGCAGTGCTAAAATTAATACGCAGTATTTT
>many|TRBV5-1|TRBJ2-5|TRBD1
CASSALRGPKTQYF
TGCGCCAGCAGCGCCCTCAGGGGGCCGAAGACCCAGTACTTC
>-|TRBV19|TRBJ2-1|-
CASSSTSNNNEQFF
TGTGCCAGTAGTTCCACCTCAAATAACAATGAGCAGTTCTTC
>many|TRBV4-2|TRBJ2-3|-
CASSQDTGTDTQYF
TGTGCCAGCAGCCAAGATACCGGGACAGATACGCAGTATTTT
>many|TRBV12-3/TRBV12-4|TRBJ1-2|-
CASTLDSYGYTF
TGTGCCAGCACCCTCGACAGCTATGGCTACACCTTC
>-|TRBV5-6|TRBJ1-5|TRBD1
CASSIGQANQPQHF
TGTGCCAGCAGCATCGGACAGGCCAATCAGCCCCAGCATTTT
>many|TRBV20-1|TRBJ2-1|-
CSATRESSYNEQFF
TGCAGTGCTACGAGGGAGAGCTCCTACAATGAGCAGTTCTTC
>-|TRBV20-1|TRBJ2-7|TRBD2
CSAGKLLAGVYEQYF
TGCAGTGCTGGTAAGCTACTAGCGGGAGTCTACGAGCAGTACTTC
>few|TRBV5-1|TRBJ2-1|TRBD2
CASSPGPDVAGPEYYNEQFF
TGCGCCAGCAGCCCGGGTCCCGATGTAGCGGGACCGGAGTACTACAATGAGCAGTTCTTC
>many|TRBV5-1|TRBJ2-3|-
CASSLFGGTDTQYF
TGCGCCAGCAGCTTATTTGGGGGAACGGATACGCAGTATTTT
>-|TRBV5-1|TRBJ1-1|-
CASSSPSIGTEAFF
TGCGCCAGCAGCTCACCAAGCATCGGGACTGAAGCTTTCTTT
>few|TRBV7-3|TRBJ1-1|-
CASSPSDRNTEAFF
TGTGCCAGCAGCCCATCGGACAGAAACACTGAAGCTTTCTTT
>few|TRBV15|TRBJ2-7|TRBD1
CATSRIRTGGYEQYF
TGTGCCACCAGCAGAATCCGGACAGGGGGCTACGAGCAGTACTTC
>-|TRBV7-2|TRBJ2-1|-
CASRSSSGGNEQFF
TGTGCCAGCAGATCATCTTCAGGGGGGAATGAGCAGTTCTTC
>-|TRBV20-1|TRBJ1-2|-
CSARGAADYGYTF
TGCAGTGCCAGAGGGGCTGCTGACTATGGCTACACCTTC
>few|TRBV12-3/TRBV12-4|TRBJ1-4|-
CASGLWGNEKLFF
TGTGCCAGCGGCCTGTGGGGTAATGAAAAACTGTTTTTT
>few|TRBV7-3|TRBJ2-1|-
CASSLQDSSYNEQFF
TGTGCCAGCAGCTTACAGGACAGTTCCTACAATGAGCAGTTCTTC
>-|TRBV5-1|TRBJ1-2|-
CASSLDPGTGGYTF
TGCGCCAGCAGCTTGGACCCCGGGACGGGCGGCTACACCTTC
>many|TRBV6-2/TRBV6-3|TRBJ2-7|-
CASSYSNRVYEQYF
TGTGCCAGCAGTTACTCGAACAGGGTCTACGAGCAGTACTTC
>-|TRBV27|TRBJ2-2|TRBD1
CASSLGTGRGGELFF
TGTGCCAGCAGTTTAGGGACAGGGCGAGGCGGGGAGCTGTTTTTT
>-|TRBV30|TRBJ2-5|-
CAWGIGETQYF
TGTGCCTGGGGGATTGGGGAGACCCAGTACTTC
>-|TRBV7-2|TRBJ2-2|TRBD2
CASSFGPGGSVAGELFF
TGTGCCAGCAGCTTCGGCCCCGGGGGGTCAGTGGCCGGGGAGCTGTTTTTT
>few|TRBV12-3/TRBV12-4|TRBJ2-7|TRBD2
CASSLTSGSLYEQYF
TGTGCCAGCAGTTTAACTAGCGGGAGTCTCTACGAGCAGTACTTC
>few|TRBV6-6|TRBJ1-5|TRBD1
CASRGQGYQPQHF
TGTGCCAGCAGAGGACAGGGCTATCAGCCCCAGCATTTT
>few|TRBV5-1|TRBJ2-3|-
CASSFGSVGDTQYF
TGCGCCAGCAGCTTTGGCTCGGTAGGCGATACGCAGTATTTT
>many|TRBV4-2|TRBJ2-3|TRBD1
CASSLFRDREADTQYF
TGTGCCAGCAGCCTATTTAGGGACAGGGAAGCGGATACGCAGTATTTT
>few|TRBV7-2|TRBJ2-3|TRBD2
CASSPTSGRIDTQYF
TGTGCCAGCAGCCCGACTAGCGGGAGGATAGATACGCAGTATTTT
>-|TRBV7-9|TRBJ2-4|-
CASRPTVGAKNIQYF
TGTGCCAGCAGGCCTACTGTGGGGGCCAAAAACATTCAGTACTTC
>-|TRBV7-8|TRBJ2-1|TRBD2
CASRPLAGDNNEQFF
TGTGCCAGCAGGCCTCTAGCGGGAGATAACAATGAGCAGTTCTTC
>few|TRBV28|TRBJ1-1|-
CASTGEVWRGTEAFF
TGTGCCAGCACAGGTGAGGTGTGGAGGGGCACTGAAGCTTTCTTT
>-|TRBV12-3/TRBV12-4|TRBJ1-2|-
CASSPGSWQRGYTF
TGTGCCAGCAGTCCTGGGAGCTGGCAGAGAGGCTACACCTTC
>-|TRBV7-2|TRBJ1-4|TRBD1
CASSRDSRNEKLFF
TGTGCCAGCAGCCGGGACAGCCGTAATGAAAAACTGTTTTTT